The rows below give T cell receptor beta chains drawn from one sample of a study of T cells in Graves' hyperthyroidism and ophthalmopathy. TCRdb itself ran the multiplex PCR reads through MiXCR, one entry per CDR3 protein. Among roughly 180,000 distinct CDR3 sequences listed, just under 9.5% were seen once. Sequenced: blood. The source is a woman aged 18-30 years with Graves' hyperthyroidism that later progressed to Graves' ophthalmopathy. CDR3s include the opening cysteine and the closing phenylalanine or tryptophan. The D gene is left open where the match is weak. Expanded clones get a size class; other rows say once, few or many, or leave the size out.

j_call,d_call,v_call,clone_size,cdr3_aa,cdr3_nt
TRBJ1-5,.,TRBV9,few,CASSVGGDSNQPQHF,TGTGCCAGCAGCGTGGGGGGGGATAGCAATCAGCCCCAGCATTTT
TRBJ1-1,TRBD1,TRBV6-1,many,CASTRTGATEAFF,TGTGCCAGCACGAGGACAGGGGCCACTGAAGCTTTCTTT
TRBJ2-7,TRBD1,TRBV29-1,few,CSVEGPSDRGAHEQYF,TGCAGCGTTGAAGGGCCTTCGGACAGGGGGGCCCACGAGCAGTACTTC
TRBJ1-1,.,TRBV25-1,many,CASSWDYTEAFF,TGTGCCAGCTCCTGGGACTACACTGAAGCTTTCTTT
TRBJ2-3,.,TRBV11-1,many,CASSFRSTVTDTQYF,TGTGCCAGCAGCTTTAGGAGCACTGTGACAGATACGCAGTATTTT
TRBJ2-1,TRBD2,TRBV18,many,CASSREAGGPNEQFF,TGTGCCAGCTCAAGGGAAGCGGGAGGGCCCAATGAGCAGTTCTTC
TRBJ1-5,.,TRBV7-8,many,CASSLAPLTPQHF,TGTGCCAGCAGCTTAGCGCCCCTGACGCCCCAGCATTTT
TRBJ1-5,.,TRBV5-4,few,CASSPVPDQPQHF,TGTGCCAGCAGCCCCGTCCCGGACCAGCCCCAGCATTTT
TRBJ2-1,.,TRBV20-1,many,CSARGMTVPNYEQFF,TGCAGTGCTAGAGGGATGACAGTACCTAACTATGAGCAGTTCTTC
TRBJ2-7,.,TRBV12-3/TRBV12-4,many,CASSPRQVYEQYF,TGTGCCAGCAGTCCCCGCCAGGTTTACGAGCAGTACTTC
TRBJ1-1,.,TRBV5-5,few,CASSLGRGTKAFF,TGTGCCAGCAGCTTGGGTAGGGGCACTAAAGCTTTCTTT
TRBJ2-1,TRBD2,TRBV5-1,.,CASSLGPSGRTYNEQFF,TGCGCCAGCAGCTTGGGTCCTAGCGGGAGGACTTACAATGAGCAGTTCTTC
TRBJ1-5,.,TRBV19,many,CASSFAAQRGNQPQHF,TGTGCCAGTAGTTTCGCCGCCCAAAGGGGCAATCAGCCCCAGCATTTT
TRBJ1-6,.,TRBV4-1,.,CASREGLGQVNSPLHF,TGCGCCAGCAGAGAAGGCCTAGGACAAGTAAATTCACCCCTCCACTTT
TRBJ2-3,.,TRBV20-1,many,CSAGTTGTAGDTQYF,TGCAGTGCTGGAACTACCGGGACCGCGGGAGATACGCAGTATTTT
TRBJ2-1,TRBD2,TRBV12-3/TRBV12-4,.,CASTEGRDNEQFF,TGTGCCAGCACCGAGGGGAGGGACAATGAGCAGTTCTTC
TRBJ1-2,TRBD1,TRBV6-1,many,CASSEAGLTGGRNYGYTF,TGTGCCAGCAGTGAAGCGGGCCTCACAGGGGGCAGAAACTATGGCTACACCTTC
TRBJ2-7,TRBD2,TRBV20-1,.,CSARRVGGGTYEQYF,TGCAGTGCTAGGAGGGTGGGCGGGGGAACCTACGAGCAGTACTTC
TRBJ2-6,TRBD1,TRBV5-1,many,CASSGPGQGAVGANVLTF,TGCGCCAGCAGCGGACCGGGACAGGGCGCTGTTGGGGCCAACGTCCTGACTTTC
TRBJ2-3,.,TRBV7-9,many,CASSLQDTQYF,TGTGCCAGCAGCTTACAAGATACGCAGTATTTT
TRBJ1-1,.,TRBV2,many,CASSDDGPNTEAFF,TGTGCCAGCAGTGACGACGGTCCGAACACTGAAGCTTTCTTT
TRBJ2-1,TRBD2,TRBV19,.,CVSSRLAMNNEQFF,TGTGTCAGTAGTAGACTAGCGATGAACAATGAGCAGTTCTTC
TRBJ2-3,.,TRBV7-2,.,CASSLDFGNTDTQYF,TGTGCCAGCAGCTTAGATTTCGGCAACACAGATACGCAGTATTTT
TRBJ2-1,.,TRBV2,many,CASTDSGSYNEQFF,TGTGCCAGCACGGACAGCGGCTCCTACAATGAGCAGTTCTTC
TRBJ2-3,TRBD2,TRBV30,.,CAWSILSSGSADTQYF,TGTGCCTGGAGTATTCTCTCTAGCGGGAGTGCAGATACGCAGTATTTT
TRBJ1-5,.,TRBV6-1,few,CASSPSGILSNQPQHF,TGTGCCAGCAGCCCCTCAGGGATCCTAAGCAATCAGCCCCAGCATTTT
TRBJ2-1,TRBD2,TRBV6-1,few,CATGRTPTYNEQFF,TGTGCCACCGGGAGGACGCCAACCTACAATGAGCAGTTCTTC
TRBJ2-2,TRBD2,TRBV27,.,CASSLVAGGTGELFF,TGTGCCAGCAGTCTGGTAGCGGGGGGCACCGGGGAGCTGTTTTTT
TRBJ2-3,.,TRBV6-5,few,CASSYSLSTTDTQYF,TGTGCCAGCAGTTATAGTCTTAGCACTACAGATACGCAGTATTTT
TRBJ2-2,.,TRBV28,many,CASSMPGVGELFF,TGTGCCAGCAGTATGCCAGGGGTCGGGGAGCTGTTTTTT
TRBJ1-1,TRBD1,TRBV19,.,CASSGTGRTEAFF,TGTGCCAGTAGTGGGACAGGGCGAACTGAAGCTTTCTTT
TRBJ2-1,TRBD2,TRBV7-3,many,CASSRSGGANNEQFF,TGTGCCAGCAGTCGGAGCGGGGGGGCCAATAATGAGCAGTTCTTC
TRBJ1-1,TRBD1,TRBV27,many,CASSLSGQGRAEAFF,TGTGCCAGCAGTTTATCTGGACAGGGTAGGGCTGAAGCTTTCTTT
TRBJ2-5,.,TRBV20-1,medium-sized,CSARTIQETQYF,TGCAGTGCTCGGACTATCCAAGAGACCCAGTACTTC
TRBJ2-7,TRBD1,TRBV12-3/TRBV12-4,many,CASGQGTDYEQYF,TGTGCCAGCGGACAGGGGACCGACTACGAGCAGTACTTC
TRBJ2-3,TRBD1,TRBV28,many,CASNTPGQGTGTQYF,TGTGCCAGCAACACTCCGGGACAGGGGACTGGTACGCAGTATTTT
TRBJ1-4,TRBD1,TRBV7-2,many,CASSLDWGQGEEKLFF,TGTGCCAGCAGCTTAGACTGGGGACAGGGAGAAGAAAAACTGTTTTTT
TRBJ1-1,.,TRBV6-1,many,CASRGPGRGSTEAFF,TGTGCCAGCAGGGGCCCAGGGAGGGGGAGCACTGAAGCTTTCTTT
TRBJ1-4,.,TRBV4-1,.,CASSQVGRGPTNEKLFF,TGCGCCAGCAGCCAAGTTGGCAGGGGACCGACTAATGAAAAACTGTTTTTT
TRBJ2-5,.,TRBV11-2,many,CASSLMVSLARETQYF,TGTGCCAGCAGCTTAATGGTTTCGCTAGCCCGGGAGACCCAGTACTTC
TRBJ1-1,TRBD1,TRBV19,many,CASSRQGTWSTEAFF,TGTGCCAGTAGTAGACAGGGGACTTGGAGCACTGAAGCTTTCTTT
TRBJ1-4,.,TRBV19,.,CASTEAGVGEKLFF,TGTGCCAGTACCGAGGCAGGTGTAGGGGAAAAACTGTTTTTT
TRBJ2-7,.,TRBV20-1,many,CSASQGHGVSYEQYF,TGCAGTGCTAGTCAGGGTCACGGGGTCTCCTACGAGCAGTACTTC
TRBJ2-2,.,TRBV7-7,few,CASSPRTNTGELFF,TGTGCCAGCAGCCCGAGAACGAACACCGGGGAGCTGTTTTTT
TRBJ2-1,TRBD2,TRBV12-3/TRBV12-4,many,CASSFKLAGRNNEQFF,TGTGCCAGCAGCTTTAAACTAGCGGGGAGAAACAATGAGCAGTTCTTC
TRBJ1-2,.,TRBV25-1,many,CANGPPPRICGYTF,TGTGCCAACGGCCCCCCTCCAAGAATATGTGGCTACACCTTC